Only one count was recorded for the clone carrying this T cell receptor (beta chain). What it binds is unknown. The data derive from a study of OX40 agonist ivuxolimab in advanced cancers. Study observations and caveats: Partial responders at 0.1-3.0 mg/kg had among the lowest clonal expansion.

Per germline, CDR1 MDHEN and CDR2 SYDVKM. Germline trimming cut 2 bases from V and 4 bases from J; bases unmatched to any gene: 7. This CDR3 spans 15 amino acids. Libraries were prepared by immunoSEQ multiplex PCR; TCRdb keeps only in-frame clonotypes and omits some of them. The sample has tens of thousands of clones, over 90% seen once. The clonotype comes from an adult with an advanced solid tumor such as melanoma, head and neck, liver or kidney cancer. The specimen was CD4+ or CD8+ T cells sorted from blood, collected in a trial of the OX40 agonist ivuxolimab. The chain employs TRBV28 and TRBJ1-1; the match to TRBD1 covers 7 bases. DNA of the CDR3: TGTGCCAGCAGTTTAGGTTCCAGGGGGTTCACTGAAGCTTTCTTT. Its protein product is CASSLGSRGFTEAFF.